Each of the 3 T cell receptor beta chains below was sequenced from the same sample in a study of cytomegalovirus exposure and HLA in healthy donors. Only in-frame clones appear in the TCRdb table, and some are missing; sequencing was by immunoSEQ multiplex PCR. This table holds hundreds of thousands of clones, around nine tenths found once. Specimen: PBMCs. These receptors were obtained from a man aged 18 to 30 in good health and CMV-seronegative.

This rearrangement joins TRBV7-2 to TRBJ1-6, with 9 bases matching TRBD1. Germline V gene lookup returns CDR1 SGHTA and CDR2 FQGNSA. V shed 1 base, J shed 8 bases, and the junction held 9 bases outside the gene matches. This CDR3 has 17 amino acids. The CDR3, as DNA: TGTGCCAGCAGCTTAGATCGGGGACAGGGAAGATATTCACCCCTCCACTTT. This encodes CASSLDRGQGRYSPLHF.

The chain links TRBV7-2 to TRBJ2-5; 10 bases fit TRBD1. CDR3 length: 15 amino acids. The V segment lost 6 bases and the J segment 5 bases; nucleotides outside the gene matches: 9. Germline V gene sequence: CDR1 SGHTA, CDR2 FQGNSA. CDR3 nucleotide sequence: TGTGCCAGCAGACAGAGGGACAGGGGCTGGGAGACCCAGTACTTC. This encodes CASRQRDRGWETQYF.

The chain joins TRBV9 to TRBJ2-1; 13 bases are shared with TRBD2. J gave up 6 bases and V 3 bases, and 3 bases lay outside the gene matches. The CDR3 is 15 amino acids. The germline CDR1 and CDR2 sequences are SGDLS and YYNGEE. CDR3 loop: CASSATSGGINEQFF. CDR3 DNA: TGTGCCAGCAGCGCGACTAGCGGGGGGATCAATGAGCAGTTCTTC.